The rows below give T cell receptor beta chains drawn from one sample of a study of blood T cell repertoires in COVID-19. Measured with immunoSEQ multiplex PCR; TCRdb has only the in-frame clones, and not every one. The table shows roughly 250,000 clones, with approximately 90% occurring only once. The sample consisted of PBMCs or T cells enriched from blood (not recorded which). The receptor set was obtained from a woman aged 18 to 35 who had recovered from COVID-19. Both conserved end residues are part of each CDR3. Each record gives: V gene, clone size, D gene, CDR3 length, J gene, CDR3 DNA, CDR3 protein. The D gene is left open where the match is weak. The size of a clone is reported for some rows only, either as once, few or many, or as a class for expanded clones.

v_call: TRBV21-1; clone_size: .; d_call: .; cdr3_length: 16; j_call: TRBJ2-7; cdr3_nt: TGTGCCAGTTTTCGGACAAGCTCGGGGACAGGGGCCGAGCAGTACTTC; cdr3_aa: CASFRTSSGTGAEQYF
v_call: TRBV29-1; clone_size: once; d_call: .; cdr3_length: 11; j_call: TRBJ1-1; cdr3_nt: TGCAGCGTTCAGGGGAACACTGAAGCTTTCTTT; cdr3_aa: CSVQGNTEAFF
v_call: TRBV27; clone_size: .; d_call: TRBD1; cdr3_length: 14; j_call: TRBJ2-4; cdr3_nt: TGTGCCAGCAGTCCGGGACAGGGGATTGGCATTCAGTACTTC; cdr3_aa: CASSPGQGIGIQYF
v_call: TRBV5-1; clone_size: .; d_call: .; cdr3_length: 15; j_call: TRBJ1-6; cdr3_nt: TGCGCCAGCAGCAGAACAGGGCCGTCGGATTCACCCCTCCACTTT; cdr3_aa: CASSRTGPSDSPLHF
v_call: TRBV19; clone_size: .; d_call: TRBD2; cdr3_length: 14; j_call: TRBJ2-5; cdr3_nt: TGTGCCAGTAGGTCGGGGGGTTCCCAAGAGACCCAGTACTTC; cdr3_aa: CASRSGGSQETQYF
v_call: TRBV28; clone_size: .; d_call: .; cdr3_length: 13; j_call: TRBJ1-1; cdr3_nt: TGTGCCAGCAGTACCGGGTCGGGAACTGAAGCTTTCTTT; cdr3_aa: CASSTGSGTEAFF
v_call: TRBV11-3; clone_size: once; d_call: .; cdr3_length: 12; j_call: TRBJ1-1; cdr3_nt: TGTGCCAGCAGCTCAGAAGCGGGGGGAGCTTTCTTT; cdr3_aa: CASSSEAGGAFF
v_call: TRBV19; clone_size: .; d_call: TRBD1; cdr3_length: 14; j_call: TRBJ2-3; cdr3_nt: TGTGCCAGTAGAAAGACAGGGGTCTCAGATACGCAGTATTTT; cdr3_aa: CASRKTGVSDTQYF
v_call: TRBV27; clone_size: .; d_call: .; cdr3_length: 13; j_call: TRBJ1-1; cdr3_nt: TGTGCCAGCTGTCGGACAGTGAACACTGAAGCTTTCTTT; cdr3_aa: CASCRTVNTEAFF
v_call: TRBV3-1/TRBV3-2; clone_size: .; d_call: TRBD2; cdr3_length: 12; j_call: TRBJ2-7; cdr3_nt: TGTGCCAGCGGGAGGGGTACCTACGAGCAGTACTTC; cdr3_aa: CASGRGTYEQYF
v_call: TRBV9; clone_size: .; d_call: TRBD1; cdr3_length: 14; j_call: TRBJ1-6; cdr3_nt: TGTGCCAGCAGCGGGGGACAGTCCACTTCACCCCTCCACTTT; cdr3_aa: CASSGGQSTSPLHF
v_call: TRBV28; clone_size: .; d_call: TRBD1; cdr3_length: 18; j_call: TRBJ1-2; cdr3_nt: TGTGCCAGCAGTTTATTGGGGGACAGGGCGTCGCCTATTGGTGGCTACACCTTC; cdr3_aa: CASSLLGDRASPIGGYTF
v_call: TRBV2; clone_size: .; d_call: TRBD2; cdr3_length: 13; j_call: TRBJ2-7; cdr3_nt: TGTGCCAGCGCGACTAGCGGGTCCTACGAGCAGTACTTC; cdr3_aa: CASATSGSYEQYF
v_call: TRBV18; clone_size: few; d_call: .; cdr3_length: 15; j_call: TRBJ1-2; cdr3_nt: TGTGCCAGCTCACCGGAAATGGGCTCCTTCTATGGCTACACCTTC; cdr3_aa: CASSPEMGSFYGYTF
v_call: TRBV4-3; clone_size: .; d_call: TRBD2; cdr3_length: 15; j_call: TRBJ2-7; cdr3_nt: TGCGCCAGCAGCCAAGGAAGTGGGGGGGCCTACGAGCAGTACTTC; cdr3_aa: CASSQGSGGAYEQYF
v_call: TRBV11-3; clone_size: .; d_call: .; cdr3_length: 13; j_call: TRBJ2-3; cdr3_nt: TGTGCCAGCAGCTTACCGGGCACAGATACGCAGTATTTT; cdr3_aa: CASSLPGTDTQYF
v_call: TRBV27; clone_size: .; d_call: .; cdr3_length: 15; j_call: TRBJ1-3; cdr3_nt: TGTGCCAGCACTAGGGGGGGCGCGGCTGGAAACACCATATATTTT; cdr3_aa: CASTRGGAAGNTIYF
v_call: TRBV27; clone_size: .; d_call: .; cdr3_length: 12; j_call: TRBJ1-2; cdr3_nt: TGTGCCACCAAAACACCTCCCAATAGCTACACCTTC; cdr3_aa: CATKTPPNSYTF
v_call: TRBV18; clone_size: .; d_call: TRBD1; cdr3_length: 14; j_call: TRBJ1-1; cdr3_nt: TGTGCCAGCTCACTCACAGGGGGCCAACCCGAAGCTTTCTTT; cdr3_aa: CASSLTGGQPEAFF
v_call: TRBV6-5; clone_size: .; d_call: .; cdr3_length: 14; j_call: TRBJ2-4; cdr3_nt: TGTGCCAGCAGTTCCGCCCCGGGGGAAAACATTCAGTACTTC; cdr3_aa: CASSSAPGENIQYF
v_call: TRBV4-2; clone_size: .; d_call: .; cdr3_length: 14; j_call: TRBJ2-7; cdr3_nt: TGTGCCAGCAGCCAAGATAGGCACAGCTACGAGCAGTACTTC; cdr3_aa: CASSQDRHSYEQYF
v_call: TRBV12-3/TRBV12-4; clone_size: .; d_call: .; cdr3_length: 12; j_call: TRBJ1-2; cdr3_nt: TGTGCCAGCAGCCTAAACAGCTATGGCTACACCTTC; cdr3_aa: CASSLNSYGYTF
v_call: TRBV4-2; clone_size: medium-sized; d_call: TRBD2; cdr3_length: 15; j_call: TRBJ2-5; cdr3_nt: TGTGCCAGCAGCCAACCGGAGCGGGGGGCAGCGACCCAGTACTTC; cdr3_aa: CASSQPERGAATQYF
v_call: TRBV7-9; clone_size: .; d_call: TRBD1; cdr3_length: 15; j_call: TRBJ1-6; cdr3_nt: TGTGCCAGCAGCCTAAACAGGGGAAGGGATTCACCCCTCCACTTT; cdr3_aa: CASSLNRGRDSPLHF
v_call: TRBV16; clone_size: .; d_call: .; cdr3_length: 19; j_call: TRBJ1-5; cdr3_nt: TGTGCCAGCAGCCAAATTTTGGTGGTTGGGGACACAGGGTTCCAGCCCCAGCATTTT; cdr3_aa: CASSQILVVGDTGFQPQHF
v_call: TRBV5-1; clone_size: .; d_call: .; cdr3_length: 14; j_call: TRBJ1-2; cdr3_nt: TGCGCCAGCAGCTTGGGAACGGGTAACTATGGCTACACCTTC; cdr3_aa: CASSLGTGNYGYTF
v_call: TRBV6-6; clone_size: .; d_call: TRBD1; cdr3_length: 14; j_call: TRBJ1-1; cdr3_nt: TGTGCCAGCAGCCCCAACCGGGACAGGGGGCCGGCTTTCTTT; cdr3_aa: CASSPNRDRGPAFF
v_call: TRBV5-5; clone_size: .; d_call: TRBD1; cdr3_length: 15; j_call: TRBJ1-5; cdr3_nt: TGTGCCAGCAGCTTGGGGACAGGATCTGGTCAGCCCCAGCATTTT; cdr3_aa: CASSLGTGSGQPQHF
v_call: TRBV28; clone_size: .; d_call: .; cdr3_length: 11; j_call: TRBJ2-7; cdr3_nt: TGTGCCAGCAGTTTCCCGGGGGAGCAGTACTTC; cdr3_aa: CASSFPGEQYF
v_call: TRBV2; clone_size: .; d_call: TRBD1; cdr3_length: 14; j_call: TRBJ2-3; cdr3_nt: TGTGCCAGCGGGCGGGACAGGAGCACAGATACGCAGTATTTT; cdr3_aa: CASGRDRSTDTQYF
v_call: TRBV2; clone_size: .; d_call: .; cdr3_length: 15; j_call: TRBJ1-4; cdr3_nt: TGTGCCAGCAGTGTTTTCAGGGGATCTAATGAAAAACTGTTTTTT; cdr3_aa: CASSVFRGSNEKLFF
v_call: TRBV3-1/TRBV3-2; clone_size: .; d_call: .; cdr3_length: 13; j_call: TRBJ2-5; cdr3_nt: TGTGCCAGCTCCCGGGTGTACCAAGAGACCCAGTACTTC; cdr3_aa: CASSRVYQETQYF
v_call: TRBV20-1; clone_size: .; d_call: TRBD2; cdr3_length: 15; j_call: TRBJ2-2; cdr3_nt: TGCAGTGCTAGTCGACTAGCGTGGCGAACCGGGGAGCTGTTTTTT; cdr3_aa: CSASRLAWRTGELFF
v_call: TRBV6-5; clone_size: .; d_call: .; cdr3_length: 14; j_call: TRBJ1-1; cdr3_nt: TGTGCCAGCAGTTACGCACCGGGGGACACTGAAGCTTTCTTT; cdr3_aa: CASSYAPGDTEAFF
v_call: TRBV3-1/TRBV3-2; clone_size: .; d_call: TRBD2; cdr3_length: 16; j_call: TRBJ2-1; cdr3_nt: TGTGCCAGCAGCCCCCAGAGCGGGAGCTCCTACAATGAGCAGTTCTTC; cdr3_aa: CASSPQSGSSYNEQFF
v_call: TRBV5-6; clone_size: .; d_call: TRBD1; cdr3_length: 15; j_call: TRBJ2-3; cdr3_nt: TGTGCCAGCAGCTTCGGGACAGGCCTTTCAGATACGCAGTATTTT; cdr3_aa: CASSFGTGLSDTQYF
v_call: TRBV24-1; clone_size: few; d_call: .; cdr3_length: 12; j_call: TRBJ1-2; cdr3_nt: TGTGCCACCAGTGATAGAGTGTATGGCTACACCTTC; cdr3_aa: CATSDRVYGYTF
v_call: TRBV6-5; clone_size: .; d_call: TRBD1; cdr3_length: 14; j_call: TRBJ1-2; cdr3_nt: TGTGCCAGCAACAACAGGGGGCCCTGGGAGGGCTACACCTTC; cdr3_aa: CASNNRGPWEGYTF
v_call: TRBV10-3; clone_size: once; d_call: .; cdr3_length: 16; j_call: TRBJ1-5; cdr3_nt: TGTGCCATCAGTGAGGGAATTGTGGGGAGAGGACAGCCCCAGCATTTT; cdr3_aa: CAISEGIVGRGQPQHF
v_call: TRBV19; clone_size: .; d_call: .; cdr3_length: 11; j_call: TRBJ2-3; cdr3_nt: TGTGCCAGTAGTATAGGTAAACAGGGATATTTT; cdr3_aa: CASSIGKQGYF
v_call: TRBV13; clone_size: .; d_call: .; cdr3_length: 12; j_call: TRBJ2-1; cdr3_nt: TGTGCCAGCAGTTTAGTATCCGATGAGCAGTTCTTC; cdr3_aa: CASSLVSDEQFF
v_call: TRBV3-1/TRBV3-2; clone_size: .; d_call: .; cdr3_length: 12; j_call: TRBJ1-1; cdr3_nt: TGTGCCAGCAGCCAACTAGACCTGGGAGCTTTCTTT; cdr3_aa: CASSQLDLGAFF
v_call: TRBV2; clone_size: .; d_call: .; cdr3_length: 14; j_call: TRBJ2-7; cdr3_nt: TGTGCCAGCAGGGACCCGGGGTTGCGCGACGAGCAGTACTTC; cdr3_aa: CASRDPGLRDEQYF
v_call: TRBV7-8; clone_size: .; d_call: .; cdr3_length: 15; j_call: TRBJ2-5; cdr3_nt: TGTGCCAGCAGCTTAGGGGGGAGGCCTCAAGAGACCCAGTACTTC; cdr3_aa: CASSLGGRPQETQYF
v_call: TRBV5-4; clone_size: .; d_call: TRBD1; cdr3_length: 15; j_call: TRBJ1-2; cdr3_nt: TGTGCCAGCAGCTTGGCATACAGGGGTTTGAAGGACTACACCTTC; cdr3_aa: CASSLAYRGLKDYTF
v_call: TRBV3-1/TRBV3-2; clone_size: .; d_call: .; cdr3_length: 17; j_call: TRBJ2-3; cdr3_nt: TGTGCCAGCAGCCAAGCCGTCTTAGCGGCGAGCACAGATACGCAGTATTTT; cdr3_aa: CASSQAVLAASTDTQYF
v_call: TRBV20-1; clone_size: .; d_call: .; cdr3_length: 15; j_call: TRBJ1-2; cdr3_nt: TGCAGTGCTAGTTCGCCCCGGTTGGGACTCGATGGCTACACCTTC; cdr3_aa: CSASSPRLGLDGYTF
v_call: TRBV12-3/TRBV12-4; clone_size: once; d_call: TRBD1; cdr3_length: 13; j_call: TRBJ1-2; cdr3_nt: TGTGCCAGCAGGGGGGACAGGGTGGGTGGCTACACCTTC; cdr3_aa: CASRGDRVGGYTF
v_call: TRBV6-5; clone_size: .; d_call: TRBD1; cdr3_length: 13; j_call: TRBJ1-5; cdr3_nt: TGTGCCAGCAGACAGACAGGGAATCAGCCCCAGCATTTT; cdr3_aa: CASRQTGNQPQHF
v_call: TRBV5-5; clone_size: .; d_call: .; cdr3_length: 16; j_call: TRBJ1-5; cdr3_nt: TGTGCCAGCAGCTTTCAAGCGAGCCATAGCAATCAGCCCCAGCATTTT; cdr3_aa: CASSFQASHSNQPQHF